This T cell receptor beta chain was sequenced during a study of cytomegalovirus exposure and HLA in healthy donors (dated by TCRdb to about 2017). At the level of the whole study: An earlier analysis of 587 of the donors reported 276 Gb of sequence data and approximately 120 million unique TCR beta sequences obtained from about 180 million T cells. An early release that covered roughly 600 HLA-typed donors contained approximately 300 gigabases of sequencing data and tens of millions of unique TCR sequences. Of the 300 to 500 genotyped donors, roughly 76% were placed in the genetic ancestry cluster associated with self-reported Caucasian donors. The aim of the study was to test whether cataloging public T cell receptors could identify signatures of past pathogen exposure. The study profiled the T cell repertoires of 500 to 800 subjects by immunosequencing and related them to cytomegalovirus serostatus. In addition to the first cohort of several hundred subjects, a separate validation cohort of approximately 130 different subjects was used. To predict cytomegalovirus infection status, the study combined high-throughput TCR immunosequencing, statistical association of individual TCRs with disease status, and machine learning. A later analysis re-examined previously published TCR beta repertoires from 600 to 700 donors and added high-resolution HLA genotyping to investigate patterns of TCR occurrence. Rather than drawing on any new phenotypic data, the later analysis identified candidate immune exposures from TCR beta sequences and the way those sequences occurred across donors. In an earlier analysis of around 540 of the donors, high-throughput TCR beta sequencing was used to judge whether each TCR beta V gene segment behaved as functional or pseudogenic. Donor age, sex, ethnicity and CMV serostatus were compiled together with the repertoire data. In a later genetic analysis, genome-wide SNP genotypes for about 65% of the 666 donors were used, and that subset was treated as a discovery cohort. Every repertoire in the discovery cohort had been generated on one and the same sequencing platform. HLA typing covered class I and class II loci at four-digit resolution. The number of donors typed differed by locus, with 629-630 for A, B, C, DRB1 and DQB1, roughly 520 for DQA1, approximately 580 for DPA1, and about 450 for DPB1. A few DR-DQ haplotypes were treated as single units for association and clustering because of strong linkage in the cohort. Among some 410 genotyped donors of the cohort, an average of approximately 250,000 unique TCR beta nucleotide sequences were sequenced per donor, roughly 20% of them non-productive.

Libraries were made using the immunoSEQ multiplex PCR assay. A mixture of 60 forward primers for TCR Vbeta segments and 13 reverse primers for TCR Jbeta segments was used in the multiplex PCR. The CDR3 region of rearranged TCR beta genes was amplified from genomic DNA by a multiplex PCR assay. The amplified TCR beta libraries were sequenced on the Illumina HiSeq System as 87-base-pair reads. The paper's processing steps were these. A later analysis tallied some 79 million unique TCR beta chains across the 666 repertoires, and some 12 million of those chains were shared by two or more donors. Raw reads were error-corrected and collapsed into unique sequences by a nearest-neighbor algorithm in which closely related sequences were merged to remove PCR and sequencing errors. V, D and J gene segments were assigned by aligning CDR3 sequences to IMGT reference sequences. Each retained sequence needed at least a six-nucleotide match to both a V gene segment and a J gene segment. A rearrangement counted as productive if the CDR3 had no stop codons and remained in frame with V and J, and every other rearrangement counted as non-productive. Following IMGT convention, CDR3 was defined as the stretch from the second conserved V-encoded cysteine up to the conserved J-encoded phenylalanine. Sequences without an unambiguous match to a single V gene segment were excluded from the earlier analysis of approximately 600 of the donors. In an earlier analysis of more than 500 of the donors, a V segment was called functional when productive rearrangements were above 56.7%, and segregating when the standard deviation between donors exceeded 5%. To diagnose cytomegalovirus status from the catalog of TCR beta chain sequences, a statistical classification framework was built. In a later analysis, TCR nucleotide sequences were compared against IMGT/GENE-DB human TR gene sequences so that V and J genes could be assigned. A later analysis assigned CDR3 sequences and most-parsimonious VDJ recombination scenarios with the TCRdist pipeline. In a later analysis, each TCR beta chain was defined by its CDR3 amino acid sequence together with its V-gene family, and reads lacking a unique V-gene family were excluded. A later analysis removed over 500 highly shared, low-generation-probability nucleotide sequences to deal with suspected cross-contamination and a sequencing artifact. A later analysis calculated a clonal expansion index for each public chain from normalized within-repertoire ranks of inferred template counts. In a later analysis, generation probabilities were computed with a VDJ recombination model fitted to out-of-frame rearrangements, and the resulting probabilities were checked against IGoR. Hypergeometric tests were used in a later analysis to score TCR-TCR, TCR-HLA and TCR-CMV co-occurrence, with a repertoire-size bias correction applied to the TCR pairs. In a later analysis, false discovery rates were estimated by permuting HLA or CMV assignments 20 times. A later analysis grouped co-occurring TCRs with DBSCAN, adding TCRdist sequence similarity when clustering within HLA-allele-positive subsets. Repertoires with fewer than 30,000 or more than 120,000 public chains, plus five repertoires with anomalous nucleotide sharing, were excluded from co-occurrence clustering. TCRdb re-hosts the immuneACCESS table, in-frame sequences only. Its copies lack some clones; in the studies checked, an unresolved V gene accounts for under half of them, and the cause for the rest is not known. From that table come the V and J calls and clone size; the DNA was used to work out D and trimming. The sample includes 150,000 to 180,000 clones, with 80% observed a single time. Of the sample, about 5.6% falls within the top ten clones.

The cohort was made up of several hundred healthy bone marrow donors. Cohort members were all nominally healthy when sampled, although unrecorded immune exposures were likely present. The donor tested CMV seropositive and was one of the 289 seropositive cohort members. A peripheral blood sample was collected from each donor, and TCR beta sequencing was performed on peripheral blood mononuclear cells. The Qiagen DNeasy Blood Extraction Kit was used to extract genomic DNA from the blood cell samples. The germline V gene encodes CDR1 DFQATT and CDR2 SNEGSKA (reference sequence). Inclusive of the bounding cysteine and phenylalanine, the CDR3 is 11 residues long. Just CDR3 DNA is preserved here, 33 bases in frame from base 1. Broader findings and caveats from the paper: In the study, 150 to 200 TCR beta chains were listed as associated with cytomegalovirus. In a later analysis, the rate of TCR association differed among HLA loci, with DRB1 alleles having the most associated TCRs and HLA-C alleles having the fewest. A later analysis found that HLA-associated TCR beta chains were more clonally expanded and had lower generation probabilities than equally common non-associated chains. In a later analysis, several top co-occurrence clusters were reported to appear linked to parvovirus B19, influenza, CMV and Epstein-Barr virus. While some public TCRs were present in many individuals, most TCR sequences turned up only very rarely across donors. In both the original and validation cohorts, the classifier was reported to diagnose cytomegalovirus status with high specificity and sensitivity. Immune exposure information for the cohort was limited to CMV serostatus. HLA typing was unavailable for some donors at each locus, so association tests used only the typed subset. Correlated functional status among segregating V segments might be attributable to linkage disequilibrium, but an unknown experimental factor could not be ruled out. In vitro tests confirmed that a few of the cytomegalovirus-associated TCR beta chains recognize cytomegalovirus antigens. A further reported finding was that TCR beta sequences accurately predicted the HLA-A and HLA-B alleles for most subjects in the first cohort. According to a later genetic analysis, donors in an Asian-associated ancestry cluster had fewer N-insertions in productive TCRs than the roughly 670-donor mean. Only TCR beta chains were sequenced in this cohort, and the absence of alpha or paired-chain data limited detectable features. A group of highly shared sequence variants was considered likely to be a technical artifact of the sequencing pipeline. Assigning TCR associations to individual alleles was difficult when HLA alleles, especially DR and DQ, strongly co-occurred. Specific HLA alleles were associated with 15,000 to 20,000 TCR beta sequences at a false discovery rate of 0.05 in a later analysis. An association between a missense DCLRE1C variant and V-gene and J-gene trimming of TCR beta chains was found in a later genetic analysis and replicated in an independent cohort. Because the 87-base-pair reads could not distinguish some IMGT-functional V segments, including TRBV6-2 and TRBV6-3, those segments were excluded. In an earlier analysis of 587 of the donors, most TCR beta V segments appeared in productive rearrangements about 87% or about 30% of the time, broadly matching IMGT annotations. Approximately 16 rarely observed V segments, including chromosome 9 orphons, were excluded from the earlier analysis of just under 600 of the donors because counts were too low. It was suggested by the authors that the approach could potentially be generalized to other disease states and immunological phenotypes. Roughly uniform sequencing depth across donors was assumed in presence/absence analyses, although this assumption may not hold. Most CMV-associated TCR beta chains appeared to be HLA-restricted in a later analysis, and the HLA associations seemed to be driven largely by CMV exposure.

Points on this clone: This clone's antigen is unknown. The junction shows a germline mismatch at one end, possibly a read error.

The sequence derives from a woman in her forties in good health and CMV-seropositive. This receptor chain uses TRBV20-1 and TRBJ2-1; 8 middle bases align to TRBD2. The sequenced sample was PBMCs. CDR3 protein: CSAPLAAVGIF. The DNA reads TGCAGTGCTCCACTAGCGGCAGTAGGAATCTTC.